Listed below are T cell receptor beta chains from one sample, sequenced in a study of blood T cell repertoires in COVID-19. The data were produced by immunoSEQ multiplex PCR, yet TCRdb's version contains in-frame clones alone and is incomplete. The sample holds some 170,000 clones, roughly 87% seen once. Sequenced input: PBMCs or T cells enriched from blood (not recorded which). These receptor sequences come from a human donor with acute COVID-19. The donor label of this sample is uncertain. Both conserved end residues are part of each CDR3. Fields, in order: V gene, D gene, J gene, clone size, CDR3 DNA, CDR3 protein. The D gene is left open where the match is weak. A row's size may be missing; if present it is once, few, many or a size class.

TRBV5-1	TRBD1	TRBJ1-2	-	TGCGCCAGCAGCGCTCTACCGGGACAGGGAAACTATGGCTACACCTTC	CASSALPGQGNYGYTF
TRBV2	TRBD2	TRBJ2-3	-	TGTGCCAGGCTAGCGGGGGGACGGGGTACGCAGTATTTT	CARLAGGRGTQYF
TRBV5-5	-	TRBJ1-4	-	TGTGCCAGCAGCTTGGACTATCTCGCAACTAATGAAAAACTGTTTTTT	CASSLDYLATNEKLFF
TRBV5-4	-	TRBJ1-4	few	TGTGCCAGCAGCTTCAAACAGGGAACTAATGAAAAACTGTTTTTT	CASSFKQGTNEKLFF
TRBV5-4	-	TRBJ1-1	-	TGTGCCAGCAGCTCCCTGGGGGCACCGAACACTGAAGCTTTCTTT	CASSSLGAPNTEAFF
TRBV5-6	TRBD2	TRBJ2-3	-	TGTGCCAGCAGCTCAGCCGGGACTAGCGGGGATTGGGATACGCAGTATTTT	CASSSAGTSGDWDTQYF
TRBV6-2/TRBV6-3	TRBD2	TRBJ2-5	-	TGTGCCAGCAGCCGATTTGCTAGCGGGGCGGAGACCCAGTACTTC	CASSRFASGAETQYF
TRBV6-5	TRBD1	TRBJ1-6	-	TGTGCCAGCAGTTACTACAGGGGTTCACCCCTCCACTTT	CASSYYRGSPLHF
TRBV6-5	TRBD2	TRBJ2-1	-	TGTGCCAGCAGACCTAGCGGGGGGGCTGGGGAGCAGTTCTTC	CASRPSGGAGEQFF
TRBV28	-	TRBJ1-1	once	TGTGCCAGCAGTTTTCAGGCCAACACTGAAGCTTTCTTT	CASSFQANTEAFF
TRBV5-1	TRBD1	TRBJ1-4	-	TGCGCCAGCAGCGATAACCCCGGGACAGCAACTAATGAAAAACTGTTTTTT	CASSDNPGTATNEKLFF
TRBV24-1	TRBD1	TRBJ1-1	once	TGTGCCACCCCCGACAGGGGAAGGGACACTGAAGCTTTCTTT	CATPDRGRDTEAFF
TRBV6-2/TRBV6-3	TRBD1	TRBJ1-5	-	TGTGCCAGCAGTTCCGGACAGGGGAATCAGCCCCAGCATTTT	CASSSGQGNQPQHF
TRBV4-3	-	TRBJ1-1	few	TGCGCCAGCAGTCGTACAGGGCTAGGTGAAGCTTTCTTT	CASSRTGLGEAFF
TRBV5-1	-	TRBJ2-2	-	TGCGCCAGCAGCTTGATGGCGGGGTCGAACACCGGGGAGCTGTTTTTT	CASSLMAGSNTGELFF
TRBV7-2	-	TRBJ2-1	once	TGTGCCAGCAGCTTACCGGTAGACAATGAGCAGTTCTTC	CASSLPVDNEQFF
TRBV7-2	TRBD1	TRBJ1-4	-	TGTGCCAGCAGCGCTGACAGGGGACGAGAAAAACTGTTTTTT	CASSADRGREKLFF
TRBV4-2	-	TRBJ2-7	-	TGTGCCAGCAGCCAATACTTAGGAGGATACGAGCAGTACTTC	CASSQYLGGYEQYF
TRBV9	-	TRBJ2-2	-	TGTGCCAGCAGCGTAGGAGGGCGTGGGGTTGGAACCGGGGAGCTGTTTTTT	CASSVGGRGVGTGELFF
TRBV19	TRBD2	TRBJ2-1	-	TGTGCCAGTAGGCTAGCGGGGGATCAGGGTGAGCAGTTCTTC	CASRLAGDQGEQFF
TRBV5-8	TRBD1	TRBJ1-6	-	TGTGCCAGCAGCTTAGGGACAGGGGTTCATTCCGGGAATTCACCCCTCCACTTT	CASSLGTGVHSGNSPLHF
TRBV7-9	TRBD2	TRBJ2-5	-	TGTGCCAGCAGCTGGAACCTAGCGGGGGGGCAGGAGACCCAGTACTTC	CASSWNLAGGQETQYF
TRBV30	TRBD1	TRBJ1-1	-	TGTGCCTGGGCGAGGACAGGGAGGATATGGGTGAACACTGAAGCTTTCTTT	CAWARTGRIWVNTEAFF
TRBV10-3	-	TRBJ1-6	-	TGTGCCATCAGAGAACAGGATTCACCCCTCCACTTT	CAIREQDSPLHF
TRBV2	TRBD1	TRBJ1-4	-	TGTGCCACCTGGACAGGGAGAGACGATAATGAAAAACTGTTTTTT	CATWTGRDDNEKLFF
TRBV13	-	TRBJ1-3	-	TGTGCCAGCAGCCCAGTCCGCTCTGGAAACACCATATATTTT	CASSPVRSGNTIYF
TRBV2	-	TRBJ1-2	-	TGTGCCATTATGAATCCGCCGGTTACGGGCTATGGCTACACCTTC	CAIMNPPVTGYGYTF
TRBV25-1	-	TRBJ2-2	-	TGTGCCAGCAGCGGGGGGCAGTGGGACGGGGAGCTGTTTTTT	CASSGGQWDGELFF
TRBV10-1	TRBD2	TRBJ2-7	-	TGCGCCAGCAGTGCCGGGACTATAAACTACGAGCAGTACTTC	CASSAGTINYEQYF
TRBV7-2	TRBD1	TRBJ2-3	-	TGTGCCAGCAGCGCCCGGGACAGGAGAGATACGCAGTATTTT	CASSARDRRDTQYF
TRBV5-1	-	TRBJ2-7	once	TGCGCCAGCAGCTCCAGCTACGAGCAGTACTTC	CASSSSYEQYF
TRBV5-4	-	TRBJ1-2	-	TGTGCCATAACAGACCCTCCTAACTATGGCTACACCTTC	CAITDPPNYGYTF
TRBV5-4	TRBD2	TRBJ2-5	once	TGTGCCAGCAGCTTGAGCGGGGGGGAAGAGACCCAGTACTTC	CASSLSGGEETQYF
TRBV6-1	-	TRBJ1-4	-	TGTGCCAGCAGTGAGGGAGGAACTAATGAAAAACTGTTTTTT	CASSEGGTNEKLFF
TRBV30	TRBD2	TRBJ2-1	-	TGTGCCTGGAGGGCCGTAATGGGCGGGGGGGGACGGTTCTTC	CAWRAVMGGGGRFF
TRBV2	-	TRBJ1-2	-	TGTGCCAGCACCCAGCTAAGGCGGGAGAACTATGGCTACACCTTC	CASTQLRRENYGYTF
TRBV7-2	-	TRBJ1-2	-	TGTGCCAGCAGCTATTACGGGTCGGGGAGGGCCAAGGCCCCCTATGGCTACACCTTC	CASSYYGSGRAKAPYGYTF
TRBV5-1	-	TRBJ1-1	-	TGCGCCAGCAGCTCCCACGGGGGAATCAACACTGAAGCTTTCTTT	CASSSHGGINTEAFF
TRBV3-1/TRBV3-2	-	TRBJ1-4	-	TGTGCCAGCAGCCAAGACCCCAGTACAACTAATGAAAAACTGTTTTTT	CASSQDPSTTNEKLFF
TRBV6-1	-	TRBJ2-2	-	TGTGCCAGCAGTGAAGATCTGGGTAGGGGGAACGGGGAGCTGTTTTTT	CASSEDLGRGNGELFF
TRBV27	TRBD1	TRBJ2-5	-	TGTGCCAGCAGTCCCAGTTCCGGGACAGTGAACCAAGAGACCCAGTACTTC	CASSPSSGTVNQETQYF
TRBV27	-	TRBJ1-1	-	TGTGCCAGCAGTTCAGAGGGTTACACTGAAGCTTTCTTT	CASSSEGYTEAFF
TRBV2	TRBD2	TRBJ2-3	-	TGTGCCAGCAGTGGGCCTGGGACTAGCGGGGCGTCCTTCACCACAGATACGCAGTATTTT	CASSGPGTSGASFTTDTQYF
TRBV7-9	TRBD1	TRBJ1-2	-	TGTGCCAGCAGCCCCCAGGGGGCGAGTGGCTACACCTTC	CASSPQGASGYTF
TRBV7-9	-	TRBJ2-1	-	TGTGCCAGCAGCTCTTTCTGGGTGGCGGAAAGAAACTCCTACAATGAGCAGTTCTTC	CASSSFWVAERNSYNEQFF
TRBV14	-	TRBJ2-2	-	TGTGCCAGCAGCCATATCGGGACTTCCGTTCGGTCGGGGGAGCTGTTTTTT	CASSHIGTSVRSGELFF
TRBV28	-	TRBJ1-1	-	TGTGCCAGCAGTCCACGGAGGCTTAACACTGAAGCTTTCTTT	CASSPRRLNTEAFF
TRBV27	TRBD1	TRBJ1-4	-	TGTGCCAGCAGTTTATCGGACAGGAAGAATGAAAAACTGTTTTTT	CASSLSDRKNEKLFF